Each of the 17 T cell receptor beta chains below was sequenced from the same sample in a study of shared clonotypes between healthy human individuals. Assay: immunoSEQ multiplex PCR; the TCRdb copy retains only in-frame clones and omits some. The sample consists of approximately 2,000,000 clones, 85% to 95% of them appearing once. What was sequenced was naive CD4+ T cells from PBMCs. Subset defined: CD45RA+ positively selected. These TCRs come from a man between 18 and 29 years old in good health. Some clones in this sample may be carry-over from other donors' samples.

The CDR3 nucleotides are TGTGCCAGCAGCTTATTAGGCCCATACGAGCAGTACTTC. Its protein is CASSLLGPYEQYF. This rearrangement joins TRBV7-9 to TRBJ2-7; D is unclear. Germline V gene data show CDR1 as SEHNR and CDR2 as FQNEAQ (reference sequence). Trimming took off 2 bases at V and 4 bases at J, with 9 bases between the two ends. There are 13 residues in the CDR3.

The chain joins TRBV15 to TRBJ2-4; the D is unclear. The CDR3 runs 13 residues. Between the trimmed V and J ends, which lost 1 base and 6 bases, there was a span of 7 bases. Germline values: CDR1 LNHNV, CDR2 YYDKDF (reference sequence). This CDR3 reads CATSRGPGNIQYF. In nucleotides, the CDR3 is TGTGCCACCAGCAGAGGGCCTGGAAACATTCAGTACTTC.

This clone was seen only once. J is TRBJ1-5 and V is TRBV19, with a tentative D call TRBD1 (5 bases). Per the germline V gene, CDR1 is LNHDA and CDR2 is SQIVND (reference sequence). The CDR3 totals 15 residues. The ends were cut back, 4 bases at V and 0 bases at J, with 10 bases in the middle. CDR3 bases: TGTGCCAGTAGTAGGCAGGGTATTAGCAATCAGCCCCAGCATTTT. Encoded protein: CASSRQGISNQPQHF.

The V call is TRBV29-1, the J call TRBJ2-5; 7 bases map to TRBD2. This CDR3 spans 13 amino acids. J lost 4 bases, V lost 4 bases, and 6 bases had no gene match. Germline CDR1 is SQVTM and CDR2 is ANQGSEA. The CDR3 here is CSVGLGGRETQYF. CDR3 sequence (DNA): TGCAGCGTTGGACTGGGAGGGCGAGAGACCCAGTACTTC.

This clone has a single count. The rearrangement uses TRBV6-5 and TRBJ2-7, with D tentatively TRBD2 (5 bases). This CDR3 has 12 residues. The ends were cut back, 4 bases at V and 6 bases at J, with 10 bases in the middle. Looked up from germline, CDR1 is MNHEY and CDR2 is SVGAGI. In nucleotides, the CDR3 is TGTGCCAGCAGTTCTACCCGGGGCGAGCAGTACTTC. Its protein product is CASSSTRGEQYF.

On this clone itself: Other DNA sequences in the same sample also yield this CDR3. The rearrangement uses TRBV5-4 and TRBJ2-1; TRBD2 matches 9 bases. This CDR3 comprises 15 residues. The germline CDR1 and CDR2 sequences are SGHNT and YYREEE (reference sequence). J gave up 4 bases and V 0 bases, and 2 bases lay outside the gene matches. The CDR3: CASSLASGTYNEQFF. The CDR3 region has the DNA TGTGCCAGCAGCTTGGCTAGCGGGACTTACAATGAGCAGTTCTTC. Full variable domain (outside the CDR3, taken from reference TRBV5-4 and TRBJ2-1): ETGVTQSPTHLIKTRGQQVTLRCSSQSGHNTVSWYQQALGQGPQFIFQYYREEENGRGNFPPRFSGLQFPNYSSELNVNALELDDSALYLCASSLASGTYNEQFFGPGTRLTVL.

This clone was seen a single time. CDR3 coding DNA: TGCGCCAGCAGCCAACCGGGACAGCCCACAGATACGCAGTATTTT. Protein sequence: CASSQPGQPTDTQYF. The chain joins TRBV4-1 to TRBJ2-3, with 7 bases fitting TRBD1. Germline values: CDR1 MGHRA, CDR2 YSYEKL. The CDR3 runs 15 residues. J gave up 2 bases and V 2 bases, and 4 bases lay outside the gene matches.

Remarks on this clone: The same CDR3 also results from other DNA sequences found in this sample. The chain combines TRBV9 with TRBJ1-3; D call uncertain. V shed 3 bases and J shed 0 bases, with 10 bases lying between them. CDR1 and CDR2 from the germline V gene are SGDLS and YYNGEE. The CDR3 totals 15 residues. CDR3: CASSARLGSGNTIYF. The CDR3 nucleotides read TGTGCCAGCAGCGCCAGGTTGGGCTCTGGAAACACCATATATTTT.

The chain is built from TRBV9 and TRBJ2-1; 9 nucleotides align to TRBD2. Germline lookup yields CDR1 SGDLS and CDR2 YYNGEE. The CDR3 sequence is 15 residues long. V gave up 6 bases and J gave up 8 bases; unmatched junction bases: 12. This CDR3 reads CASTPVGLAFDEQFF. As DNA, the CDR3 is TGTGCCAGCACCCCAGTGGGACTAGCTTTCGATGAGCAGTTCTTC.

This clone was seen only a few times. V usage is TRBV30 and J usage is TRBJ1-1; maybe TRBD1 (5 bases). This CDR3 spans 12 amino acids. Trimming cost V 2 bases and J 7 bases, with 11 bases left between them. CDR1 GTSNPN and CDR2 SVGIG come from the germline V gene (reference sequence). The CDR3 sequence: CAWSPTGGEAFF. The CDR3 region has the DNA TGTGCCTGGAGTCCAACAGGCGGTGAAGCTTTCTTT. Drawing the rest from reference TRBV30 and TRBJ1-1, the complete variable domain is SQTIHQWPATLVQPVGSPLSLECTVEGTSNPNLYWYRQAAGRGLQLLFYSVGIGQISSEVPQNLSASRPQDRQFILSSKKLLLSDSGFYLCAWSPTGGEAFFGQGTRLTVV.

The V and J genes are TRBV4-3 and TRBJ2-5; 7 nucleotides match TRBD2. V lost 0 bases and J lost 5; bases outside the gene matches: 3. Germline assignment: CDR1 LGHNA and CDR2 YSLEER. This CDR3 is 14 amino acids long. The CDR3 here is CASSQEWGGETQYF. The CDR3 bases are TGCGCCAGCAGCCAAGAATGGGGGGGGGAGACCCAGTACTTC.

The J gene is TRBJ2-7, the V gene TRBV2; D gene unclear. CDR3 length equals 12 residues. V was pared by 4 bases and J by 4 bases, with 8 bases between. Per germline, CDR1 SNHLY and CDR2 FYNNEI. CDR3 nucleotide sequence: TGTGCCAGCAGTGTATTAACGTACGAGCAGTACTTC. Protein sequence: CASSVLTYEQYF.

This rearrangement joins TRBV15 to TRBJ1-3, with D uncertain. Germline V gives CDR1 LNHNV, CDR2 YYDKDF (reference sequence). This CDR3 contains 17 residues. V was clipped by 1 base and J by 0 bases, with 13 bases between them. Here the CDR3 DNA reads TGTGCCACCAGCAGAGTTGCGCAGACTAGCTCTGGAAACACCATATATTTT. Translation: CATSRVAQTSSGNTIYF.

The chain employs TRBV14 and TRBJ2-3; D perhaps matches TRBD1 (5 bases). Trimming left V 2 bases short and J 8 bases short, with 11 bases between. The CDR3 is made up of 13 amino acids. Germline assignment: CDR1 SGHDN and CDR2 FVKESK. The CDR3 loop is CASSQSGFGTQYF. CDR3 nucleotide sequence: TGTGCCAGCAGCCAATCAGGGTTCGGTACGCAGTATTTT. The variable domain in full, with the rest retrieved from reference TRBV14 and TRBJ2-3, is EAGVTQFPSHSVIEKGQTVTLRCDPISGHDNLYWYRRVMGKEIKFLLHFVKESKQDESGMPNNRFLAERTGGTYSTLKVQPAELEDSGVYFCASSQSGFGTQYFGPGTRLTVL.

The chain employs TRBV29-1 and TRBJ2-7, with D possibly being TRBD1 or TRBD2 (7 bases each). This CDR3 has 14 residues. Trimming took 4 bases from V and 5 from J, leaving 18 bases between them. Germline loops: CDR1 SQVTM, CDR2 ANQGSEA. DNA for the CDR3: TGCAGCGTTGGGGGGGGACAGTTCCCTGACGAGCAGTACTTC. Protein: CSVGGGQFPDEQYF.

The chain joins TRBV29-1 to TRBJ1-5; D ambiguous. Trimming shortened V by 3 bases and J by 7 bases, and 13 bases separated the two germline ends. This CDR3 region has 13 residues. Germline CDR1 reads SQVTM; CDR2 reads ANQGSEA. The CDR3 nucleotides read TGCAGCGTTGAGTCGGGAATAGGGCAGCCCCAGCATTTT. This sequence encodes CSVESGIGQPQHF.

This clone was detected only a few times. This chain links TRBV9 with TRBJ2-5, with 8 bases lining up with TRBD2. Germline CDR1 SGDLS, CDR2 YYNGEE. The CDR3 spans 20 residues. The V gene end was trimmed by 3 bases and the J gene end by 4 bases; junction bases not matched to a gene: 23. In DNA form, the CDR3 reads TGTGCCAGCAGCGCCCATGGCGGGGGAGGCGCGGGAGGCCTGGGAGAGACCCAGTACTTC. As protein: CASSAHGGGGAGGLGETQYF.